The rows below give T cell receptor beta chains drawn from one sample of a study of blood T cell repertoires in COVID-19. The table came from immunoSEQ multiplex PCR; TCRdb's copy has only in-frame clones and leaves some out. The table lists some 120,000 clones, 74% of them singletons, with approximately 5.9% in the top ten. Input material: peripheral blood. The receptors derive from a man at least 80 years old with COVID-19, enrolled during active disease. Each CDR3 is given with its conserved first and last residue. The D gene is left open where the match is weak. Some rows have no size entry. The others give once, few or many, or a class for an expanded clone.

V gene: TRBV9; CDR3 length: 13; J gene: TRBJ1-2; D gene: .; clone size: .; CDR3 protein: CASSVEQGYGYTF; CDR3 DNA: TGTGCCAGCAGCGTAGAGCAGGGCTATGGCTACACCTTC
V gene: TRBV3-1/TRBV3-2; CDR3 length: 13; J gene: TRBJ2-3; D gene: .; clone size: .; CDR3 protein: CASSLSRGDTQYF; CDR3 DNA: TGTGCCAGCAGCCTAAGTCGAGGAGATACGCAGTATTTT
V gene: TRBV7-8; CDR3 length: 15; J gene: TRBJ2-3; D gene: TRBD1; clone size: .; CDR3 protein: CASSPNRGSTDTQYF; CDR3 DNA: TGTGCCAGCAGCCCAAACAGGGGAAGCACAGATACGCAGTATTTT
V gene: TRBV18; CDR3 length: 14; J gene: TRBJ2-7; D gene: TRBD2; clone size: .; CDR3 protein: CASSELAGTYEQYF; CDR3 DNA: TGTGCCAGCTCAGAACTAGCGGGGACCTACGAGCAGTACTTC
V gene: TRBV10-3; CDR3 length: 11; J gene: TRBJ2-5; D gene: .; clone size: .; CDR3 protein: CASAYQETQYF; CDR3 DNA: TGTGCCAGCGCGTACCAAGAGACCCAGTACTTC
V gene: TRBV27; CDR3 length: 14; J gene: TRBJ1-4; D gene: .; clone size: .; CDR3 protein: CASSYRVGHEKLFF; CDR3 DNA: TGTGCCAGCAGTTATAGGGTGGGGCATGAAAAACTGTTTTTT
V gene: TRBV5-1; CDR3 length: 14; J gene: TRBJ2-3; D gene: TRBD2; clone size: once; CDR3 protein: CASSTTSGQDTQYF; CDR3 DNA: TGCGCCAGCAGCACGACTAGCGGCCAAGATACGCAGTATTTT
V gene: TRBV2; CDR3 length: 13; J gene: TRBJ2-2; D gene: .; clone size: .; CDR3 protein: CASSVGGAGELFF; CDR3 DNA: TGTGCCAGCAGTGTAGGAGGGGCCGGGGAGCTGTTTTTT
V gene: TRBV10-3; CDR3 length: 15; J gene: TRBJ2-1; D gene: TRBD2; clone size: .; CDR3 protein: CAISVRTGGLNEQFF; CDR3 DNA: TGTGCCATCAGTGTCAGAACGGGAGGTTTAAATGAGCAGTTCTTC
V gene: TRBV5-1; CDR3 length: 15; J gene: TRBJ1-1; D gene: .; clone size: .; CDR3 protein: CASSQQGGSNTEAFF; CDR3 DNA: TGCGCCAGCAGCCAGCAAGGGGGTTCGAACACTGAAGCTTTCTTT
V gene: TRBV7-2; CDR3 length: 14; J gene: TRBJ2-7; D gene: .; clone size: .; CDR3 protein: CASSFLGHAYEQYF; CDR3 DNA: TGTGCCAGCAGCTTCCTGGGACATGCCTACGAGCAGTATTTC
V gene: TRBV5-4; CDR3 length: 13; J gene: TRBJ2-7; D gene: .; clone size: .; CDR3 protein: CASSSSSSYEQYF; CDR3 DNA: TGTGCCAGCAGCTCTAGTTCCTCCTACGAGCAGTACTTC
V gene: TRBV15; CDR3 length: 14; J gene: TRBJ1-6; D gene: TRBD1; clone size: .; CDR3 protein: CATSSSRGNSPLHF; CDR3 DNA: TGTGCCACCAGCAGTTCCAGGGGGAACTCACCCCTCCACTTT
V gene: TRBV24-1; CDR3 length: 17; J gene: TRBJ2-1; D gene: TRBD2; clone size: .; CDR3 protein: CATSGATGRAPYNEQFF; CDR3 DNA: TGTGCCACCAGTGGTGCTACCGGGAGGGCCCCATACAATGAGCAGTTCTTC
V gene: TRBV24-1; CDR3 length: 16; J gene: TRBJ2-6; D gene: .; clone size: many; CDR3 protein: CATSDFRSTGANVLTF; CDR3 DNA: TGTGCCACCAGTGATTTCAGAAGTACTGGGGCCAACGTCCTGACTTTC
V gene: TRBV24-1; CDR3 length: 14; J gene: TRBJ1-2; D gene: TRBD1; clone size: .; CDR3 protein: CATRSTGDNDGYTF; CDR3 DNA: TGTGCCACCAGATCTACAGGGGATAACGATGGCTACACCTTC
V gene: TRBV4-1; CDR3 length: 16; J gene: TRBJ2-3; D gene: .; clone size: .; CDR3 protein: CASSQDLQSAHDTQYF; CDR3 DNA: TGCGCCAGCAGCCAAGATCTCCAAAGCGCTCATGATACGCAGTATTTT
V gene: TRBV5-1; CDR3 length: 13; J gene: TRBJ1-2; D gene: .; clone size: .; CDR3 protein: CASSLDGDYGYTF; CDR3 DNA: TGCGCCAGCAGCTTGGACGGGGACTATGGCTACACCTTC
V gene: TRBV30; CDR3 length: 13; J gene: TRBJ2-7; D gene: .; clone size: .; CDR3 protein: CAWSLPTGYEQYF; CDR3 DNA: TGTGCCTGGAGTCTACCCACAGGGTACGAGCAGTACTTC
V gene: TRBV4-2; CDR3 length: 13; J gene: TRBJ2-5; D gene: TRBD2; clone size: few; CDR3 protein: CASSQASGETQYF; CDR3 DNA: TGTGCCAGCAGCCAAGCTAGCGGGGAGACCCAGTACTTC
V gene: TRBV2; CDR3 length: 14; J gene: TRBJ2-4; D gene: .; clone size: .; CDR3 protein: CASWTDLAKNIQYF; CDR3 DNA: TGTGCCAGCTGGACGGACTTAGCCAAAAACATTCAGTACTTC
V gene: TRBV10-1; CDR3 length: 13; J gene: TRBJ2-5; D gene: .; clone size: .; CDR3 protein: CASSGQDQETQYF; CDR3 DNA: TGCGCCAGCAGTGGACAGGACCAAGAGACCCAGTACTTC
V gene: TRBV6-4; CDR3 length: 16; J gene: TRBJ1-4; D gene: .; clone size: .; CDR3 protein: CASSEPWGGINEKLFF; CDR3 DNA: TGTGCCAGCAGTGAACCGTGGGGAGGAATTAATGAAAAACTGTTTTTT
V gene: TRBV28; CDR3 length: 13; J gene: TRBJ1-2; D gene: .; clone size: .; CDR3 protein: CASISQFNYGYTF; CDR3 DNA: TGTGCCAGCATTAGTCAATTTAACTATGGCTACACCTTC
V gene: TRBV15; CDR3 length: 14; J gene: TRBJ1-2; D gene: .; clone size: .; CDR3 protein: CATSRGGNAYGYTF; CDR3 DNA: TGTGCCACCAGCAGAGGAGGTAACGCCTATGGCTACACCTTC
V gene: TRBV4-2; CDR3 length: 16; J gene: TRBJ1-3; D gene: .; clone size: .; CDR3 protein: CASSQVMVGGGNTIYF; CDR3 DNA: TGTGCCAGCAGCCAAGTAATGGTCGGGGGAGGAAACACCATATATTTT
V gene: TRBV28; CDR3 length: 13; J gene: TRBJ1-2; D gene: .; clone size: once; CDR3 protein: CASSSEQGFGYTF; CDR3 DNA: TGTGCCAGCAGCTCGGAACAGGGCTTTGGCTACACCTTC
V gene: TRBV28; CDR3 length: 14; J gene: TRBJ2-1; D gene: .; clone size: .; CDR3 protein: CASNGGGMRNEQFF; CDR3 DNA: TGTGCCAGCAACGGCGGCGGGATGAGGAATGAGCAGTTCTTC
V gene: TRBV7-8; CDR3 length: 13; J gene: TRBJ2-1; D gene: TRBD2; clone size: .; CDR3 protein: CASSLIPSGEQFF; CDR3 DNA: TGTGCCAGCAGCTTAATCCCTAGCGGTGAGCAGTTCTTC
V gene: TRBV28; CDR3 length: 13; J gene: TRBJ1-2; D gene: .; clone size: .; CDR3 protein: CASSPNFRRGYTF; CDR3 DNA: TGTGCCAGCAGTCCTAACTTTCGGCGGGGCTACACCTTC
V gene: TRBV7-3; CDR3 length: 12; J gene: TRBJ2-3; D gene: .; clone size: few; CDR3 protein: CASSSPPGAQYF; CDR3 DNA: TGTGCCAGCAGCTCCCCCCCCGGGGCGCAGTATTTT
V gene: TRBV5-4; CDR3 length: 15; J gene: TRBJ1-3; D gene: TRBD1; clone size: .; CDR3 protein: CASSVDRNSGNTIYF; CDR3 DNA: TGTGCCAGCAGCGTGGACAGGAACTCTGGAAACACCATATATTTT
V gene: TRBV28; CDR3 length: 13; J gene: TRBJ2-7; D gene: TRBD1; clone size: .; CDR3 protein: CASSRGSSYEQYF; CDR3 DNA: TGTGCCAGCTCCAGGGGGAGCTCCTACGAGCAGTACTTC
V gene: TRBV9; CDR3 length: 16; J gene: TRBJ2-3; D gene: TRBD1; clone size: few; CDR3 protein: CASSESGQVPRDTQYF; CDR3 DNA: TGTGCCAGCAGCGAGTCCGGACAGGTACCTAGAGATACGCAGTATTTT
V gene: TRBV5-1; CDR3 length: 18; J gene: TRBJ2-2; D gene: TRBD2; clone size: .; CDR3 protein: CASSLPGLAGGKTGELFF; CDR3 DNA: TGCGCCAGCAGCCTGCCGGGACTAGCGGGAGGAAAAACCGGGGAGCTGTTTTTT
V gene: TRBV4-1; CDR3 length: 17; J gene: TRBJ2-7; D gene: TRBD2; clone size: .; CDR3 protein: CASSQGTSGSPTYEQYF; CDR3 DNA: TGCGCCAGCAGCCAAGGGACTAGCGGGAGTCCCACCTACGAGCAGTACTTC
V gene: TRBV28; CDR3 length: 11; J gene: TRBJ1-1; D gene: .; clone size: .; CDR3 protein: CASSLSREAFF; CDR3 DNA: TGTGCCAGCAGTTTATCCAGGGAAGCTTTCTTT
V gene: TRBV18; CDR3 length: 14; J gene: TRBJ1-2; D gene: TRBD1; clone size: few; CDR3 protein: CASSPSTGEGGNTF; CDR3 DNA: TGTGCCAGCTCACCTAGTACAGGGGAAGGCGGGAACACCTTC
V gene: TRBV11-3; CDR3 length: 13; J gene: TRBJ2-1; D gene: .; clone size: .; CDR3 protein: CASSSTIDNEQFF; CDR3 DNA: TGTGCCAGCAGCTCGACAATAGACAATGAGCAGTTCTTC
V gene: TRBV28; CDR3 length: 15; J gene: TRBJ1-1; D gene: TRBD1; clone size: .; CDR3 protein: CASSDPGQGNTEAFF; CDR3 DNA: TGTGCCAGCAGCGATCCGGGACAGGGGAACACTGAAGCTTTCTTT
V gene: TRBV5-4; CDR3 length: 15; J gene: TRBJ1-1; D gene: TRBD1; clone size: .; CDR3 protein: CASSLQQGSYTEAFF; CDR3 DNA: TGTGCCAGCAGCTTGCAACAGGGGTCGTACACTGAAGCTTTCTTT
V gene: TRBV27; CDR3 length: 16; J gene: TRBJ2-1; D gene: TRBD1; clone size: .; CDR3 protein: CASSLTGTGGRNEQFF; CDR3 DNA: TGTGCCAGCAGTTTAACCGGGACAGGGGGTAGGAATGAGCAGTTCTTC
V gene: TRBV5-1; CDR3 length: 13; J gene: TRBJ1-4; D gene: TRBD1; clone size: .; CDR3 protein: CASSFGTAEKLFF; CDR3 DNA: TGCGCCAGCAGCTTTGGGACAGCAGAAAAACTGTTTTTT
V gene: TRBV4-3; CDR3 length: 16; J gene: TRBJ2-2; D gene: TRBD2; clone size: .; CDR3 protein: CASSQRTSGSTGELFF; CDR3 DNA: TGCGCCAGCAGCCAGAGGACTAGCGGGAGTACCGGGGAGCTGTTTTTT
V gene: TRBV5-1; CDR3 length: 13; J gene: TRBJ1-2; D gene: .; clone size: .; CDR3 protein: CASSQQGSPGYTF; CDR3 DNA: TGCGCCAGCAGCCAACAGGGATCCCCGGGCTACACCTTC
V gene: TRBV7-9; CDR3 length: 13; J gene: TRBJ2-5; D gene: TRBD2; clone size: .; CDR3 protein: CASSYSGEETQYF; CDR3 DNA: TGTGCCAGCAGCTATAGCGGGGAAGAGACCCAGTACTTC
V gene: TRBV9; CDR3 length: 17; J gene: TRBJ1-3; D gene: TRBD1; clone size: .; CDR3 protein: CASASPGTDRSGNTIYF; CDR3 DNA: TGTGCCAGCGCGAGTCCTGGGACAGATCGCTCTGGAAACACCATATATTTT
V gene: TRBV15; CDR3 length: 13; J gene: TRBJ2-7; D gene: TRBD1; clone size: .; CDR3 protein: CATSSGQAYEQYF; CDR3 DNA: TGTGCCACCAGCTCCGGACAGGCCTACGAGCAGTACTTC